This T cell receptor beta chain appears in the sequencing data of a study of T cell changes during pregnancy in multiple sclerosis. V was clipped by 0 bases and J by 6 bases, with 10 bases between them. This CDR3 spans 13 amino acids. CDR1 SGDLS and CDR2 YYNGEE come from the germline V gene. Method: immunoSEQ multiplex PCR; TCRdb's copy keeps in-frame clones and lacks some. The sample carries under 110,000 clones, about 91% recorded once. The TCR originated in a female donor with multiple sclerosis, enrolled in a pregnancy study. J is TRBJ2-7 and V is TRBV9; D is perhaps TRBD2 (6 bases). This material consisted of peripheral blood, taken in the second trimester of pregnancy. The CDR3 region has the DNA TGTGCCAGCAGCGTAGCCCAGGGAGGCGAGCAGTACTTC. It specifies CASSVAQGGEQYF.